This passage covers 29 T cell receptor beta chains from one sample sequenced in a study of early T cells in non-severe SARS-CoV-2 infection. TCRdb recomputed calls from the 5' RACE reads with MiXCR, one row per CDR3 protein. The sample lists about 34,000 distinct CDR3 sequences; 7% to 7.5% were seen once. The sample was whole blood, taken at baseline. These receptors all stem from an adult who was a healthcare worker with PCR-confirmed SARS-CoV-2 infection or an uninfected control (not recorded which).

This clonotype turned up a few times. The V call is TRBV27, the J call TRBJ1-2; possibly TRBD1 for D (6 bases). The CDR3 covers 12 residues. Germline V gives CDR1 MNHEY, CDR2 SMNVEV (reference sequence). The V gene lost 5 bases and the J gene lost 8 bases, with 12 bases spanning the gap. CDR3 coding DNA: TGTGCCAGCAGTACAGGGTTAGGCGGCTACACCTTC. Amino acids: CASSTGLGGYTF.

This clonotype counts as medium-sized. The J gene is TRBJ2-3, the V gene TRBV4-3, with TRBD2 matching over 14 bases. In germline, CDR1 is LGHNA, CDR2 YSLEER. CDR3 size: 15 residues. The J segment lost 4 bases and the V segment lost 5 bases, leaving 2 bases of the junction unmatched. CDR3 protein: CASSWTSGRSDTQYF. The CDR3 DNA reads TGCGCCAGCAGCTGGACTAGCGGGAGGTCAGATACGCAGTATTTT.

The sample holds many counts of this clonotype. The chain couples TRBV4-1 to TRBJ1-1; weak D call: TRBD1 (5 bases). The V end was cut by 4 bases, the J end by 7 bases, with 13 bases between. The length of the CDR3 is 13 residues. Germline assignment: CDR1 MGHRA and CDR2 YSYEKL. The DNA for the CDR3 is TGCGCCAGCAGCCCCGTTGGGGCTGGTGAAGCTTTCTTT. This translates into CASSPVGAGEAFF.

This clonotype was observed many times. The chain combines TRBV20-1 with TRBJ1-5; TRBD1 is a possible D gene (6 bases). V was pared by 6 bases and J by 2 bases, with 17 bases between. Per germline, CDR1 DFQATT and CDR2 SNEGSKA (reference sequence). The CDR3 sequence is 15 residues long. CDR3 residues: CSAKRGIGRNQPQHF. The CDR3 DNA is TGCAGTGCCAAAAGGGGGATAGGGCGCAATCAGCCCCAGCATTTT.

This clonotype came up many times. This chain joins TRBV20-1 and TRBJ2-3; no firm D call. In germline, CDR1 is DFQATT, CDR2 SNEGSKA (reference sequence). V was cut by 6 bases and J by 2 bases, with 9 bases left in between. The CDR3 consists of 12 residues. The CDR3 sequence: CSAESYTDTQYF. The CDR3 DNA is TGCAGTGCCGAGTCTTACACAGATACGCAGTATTTT.

CDR3 loop: CAIGDSPYEQYV. CDR3 nucleotide sequence: TGTGCCATCGGGGACAGTCCCTACGAGCAGTACGTC. This chain uses TRBV10-3 with TRBJ2-7; the match to TRBD1 covers 7 bases. Trimming cost V 8 bases and J 2 bases; bases outside gene matches: 3. This CDR3 has 12 amino acids. CDR1 and CDR2 from the germline V gene are ENHRY and SYGVKD.

The table lists this clonotype with many counts. V is TRBV28 and J is TRBJ2-1; 16 bases are a match to TRBD2. The length of the CDR3 is 16 residues. Germline lookup yields CDR1 MDHEN and CDR2 SYDVKM. V lost 5 bases to trimming and J lost 8 bases; unmatched junction nucleotides: 6. The CDR3 bases are TGTGCCAGCAGTATAGGGACTAGCGGGAGGGCGGATGAGCAGTTCTTC. It is translated as CASSIGTSGRADEQFF.

In this sample, this clonotype turned up a few times. V is TRBV19 and J is TRBJ2-1; D is uncertain. Germline assignment: CDR1 LNHDA and CDR2 SQIVND (reference sequence). The CDR3 covers 13 residues. The ends were cut back, 7 bases at V and 9 bases at J, with 16 bases in the middle. The CDR3 coding sequence is TGTGCCAGTACCCCTCGCCCCGGCGGTGAGCAGTTCTTC. It encodes CASTPRPGGEQFF.

The table lists this clonotype with many counts. This chain uses TRBV6-6 with TRBJ2-1; the D gene is possibly TRBD2 (5 bases). Germline V lookup: CDR1 MNHNY, CDR2 SVGAGI (reference sequence). This CDR3 comprises 12 residues. V was clipped by 2 bases and J by 7 bases, with 6 bases between them. CDR3 sequence (DNA): TGTGCCAGCAGTTACAGCGGAAATGAGCAGTTCTTC. Its protein product is CASSYSGNEQFF.

This clonotype was counted at least ten times. The chain carries TRBV2 and TRBJ1-5, with D perhaps TRBD1 (6 bases). CDR1 and CDR2 (germline): SNHLY, FYNNEI. Trimming left V 4 bases short and J 3 bases short, with 13 bases between. The CDR3 is 15 residues long. CDR3 in amino acids: CASSALQGYNQPQHF. The CDR3 region has the DNA TGTGCCAGCAGTGCGCTGCAGGGGTACAATCAGCCCCAGCATTTT.

This clonotype was seen a handful of times. The chain employs TRBV12-3 or TRBV12-4 and TRBJ2-5, with a possible D match to TRBD1 (6 bases). Trimming left V 6 bases short and J 5 bases short, with 16 bases between. There are 14 residues in the CDR3. The DNA of the CDR3 is TGTGCCAGCAGCGACACAGGGCCTTTGGAGACCCAGTACTTC. Amino acids: CASSDTGPLETQYF.

This clonotype was detected many times. CDR3 DNA: TGTGCCATCAGAGCCGGGACTAGCGGGGGCCACAATGAGCAGTTCTTC. As protein: CAIRAGTSGGHNEQFF. This chain connects TRBV10-3 to TRBJ2-1; TRBD2 matches at 14 bases. The trim removed 6 bases at V and 5 bases at J, leaving 6 bases unmatched. The CDR3 has 16 amino acids. Per the germline V gene, CDR1 is ENHRY and CDR2 is SYGVKD.

The chain carries TRBV12-3 or TRBV12-4 and TRBJ2-7, with a possible D match to TRBD1 (5 bases). Trimming removed 2 bases from V and 4 bases from J, with 9 bases in between. The CDR3 consists of 13 residues. CDR3: CASSLQGWYEQYF. The DNA of the CDR3 is TGTGCCAGCAGTTTACAGGGTTGGTACGAGCAGTACTTC.

The rearrangement uses TRBV12-3 or TRBV12-4 and TRBJ1-5; D gene unclear. CDR3 length: 14 amino acids. Trimming removed 3 bases at V and 0 bases at J, with 6 bases between. CDR3 nucleotide sequence: TGTGCCAGCAGTTTCGGGCTTAGCAATCAGCCCCAGCATTTT. As protein: CASSFGLSNQPQHF.

This clonotype occurred many times. The chain uses TRBV7-9 and TRBJ2-5; 8 bases are a match to TRBD2. Germline V gene data show CDR1 as SEHNR and CDR2 as FQNEAQ (reference sequence). V was clipped by 2 bases and J by 4 bases; unmatched bases: 6. There are 15 residues in the CDR3. Here the CDR3 reads CASSLLGREGETQYF. The CDR3 coding sequence is TGTGCCAGCAGCTTACTCGGCCGGGAGGGAGAGACCCAGTACTTC.

This clonotype came up many times. The V gene is TRBV29-1, the J gene TRBJ1-2; 11 nucleotides match TRBD1. CDR3 length: 16 residues. Germline V gene lookup returns CDR1 SQVTM and CDR2 ANQGSEA. Trimming removed 4 bases from V and 8 bases from J; junction bases left unmatched: 15. CDR3 DNA: TGCAGCGTTGTGTTAGGACAGGGGGCGAGCCGTTACGGCTACACCTTC. Amino acids: CSVVLGQGASRYGYTF.

V and J are TRBV2 and TRBJ2-5, with D perhaps being TRBD1 or TRBD2 (5 bases each). Germline V CDR1 and CDR2: SNHLY, FYNNEI. This CDR3 is built from 14 residues. V was shortened by 3 bases and J by 2 bases, with 10 bases between the two germline ends. The CDR3 loop reads CASSEEAGQETQYF. The DNA of the CDR3 is TGTGCCAGCAGTGAGGAGGCAGGGCAAGAGACCCAGTACTTC.

This clonotype was seen a few times. The chain carries TRBV6-1 and TRBJ2-3; a possible D gene is TRBD2 (5 bases). Trimming removed 1 base at V and 3 bases at J, with 8 bases between. The CDR3 sequence is 14 residues long. Germline V gene data show CDR1 as MNHNS and CDR2 as SASEGT. CDR3 bases: TGTGCCAGCAGTGAAGGGACTGAAACAGATACGCAGTATTTT. It is translated as CASSEGTETDTQYF.

This clonotype was found a few times. The chain is built from TRBV20-1 and TRBJ1-2, with D uncertain. CDR3 length: 13 amino acids. With 3 bases removed from V and 3 bases from J, the gap between germline ends came to 11 bases. Germline CDR1 is DFQATT and CDR2 is SNEGSKA (reference sequence). The CDR3 nucleotides read TGCAGTGCTAGCCCCCCAATCCACTATGGCTACACCTTC. It yields the protein CSASPPIHYGYTF.

The genes are TRBV5-1 and TRBJ2-7; TRBD1 aligns across 7 bases. Germline V CDR1 and CDR2: SGHRS, YFSETQ. After removal of 0 bases from V and 4 bases from J, the junction contained 4 bases not matched to a gene. The CDR3 extends over 14 amino acids. CDR3 bases: TGCGCCAGCAGCTTGGCCGGGACAGTATACGAGCAGTACTTC. This gives the protein CASSLAGTVYEQYF.

As for this clonotype: A much more abundant neighbour one base away suggests this may be a read error. The chain couples TRBV6-1 to TRBJ1-1, with a weak D call TRBD1 (5 bases). The V end lost 5 bases, the J end lost 1 base, and 11 bases lay between the germline ends. Per the germline V gene, CDR1 is MNHNS and CDR2 is SASEGT. The CDR3 is 14 residues long. The CDR3 sequence is CASSPGRENTEAFF. The CDR3, as DNA: TGTGCCAGCAGTCCGGGACGGGAGAACACTGAAGCTTTCTTT.

This clonotype was observed many times. V is TRBV2 and J is TRBJ2-7; 10 bases map to TRBD2. The CDR3 spans 14 residues. V was pared by 11 bases and J by 0 bases, with 7 bases of the junction left unmatched. Germline V CDR1 and CDR2: SNHLY, FYNNEI. This chain's CDR3 is CAGRLAGSSYEQYF. The CDR3, as DNA: TGTGCCGGCCGACTAGCGGGCAGCTCCTACGAGCAGTACTTC.

This chain connects TRBV20-1 to TRBJ2-5, with a possible D match to TRBD1 (6 bases). CDR3 length: 11 residues. Germline V lookup: CDR1 DFQATT, CDR2 SNEGSKA (reference sequence). Here the CDR3 DNA reads TGCGCGGTTCAGGGGAGCGAGACCCAGTACTTC. Translated: CAVQGSETQYF.

This clonotype showed up many times. The chain carries TRBV20-1 and TRBJ1-5; no clear D. V lost 3 bases to trimming and J lost 3 bases, with 6 bases between them. CDR3 length: 12 residues. Germline V gives CDR1 DFQATT, CDR2 SNEGSKA (reference sequence). CDR3 in DNA: TGCAGTGCTAGTGTGAACAATCAGCCCCAGCATTTT. Translation gives CSASVNNQPQHF.

J is TRBJ2-1 and V is TRBV6-4; 7 nucleotides align to TRBD2. The CDR3 loop spans 15 amino acids. The J segment lost 2 bases and the V segment lost 5 bases, leaving 6 bases of the junction unmatched. Germline V gene sequence: CDR1 MRHNA, CDR2 SNTAGT. CDR3 sequence reads: CASSPSGTTYNEQFF. The CDR3 bases are TGTGCCAGCAGTCCCAGCGGGACGACCTACAATGAGCAGTTCTTC.

By frequency in the sample, this clonotype is medium-sized (0.01 to 0.1%). V gene TRBV6-5 combines with J gene TRBJ1-5; possible D gene TRBD1, 6 bases. CDR3 length equals 20 residues. Germline lookup yields CDR1 MNHEY and CDR2 SVGAGI. V was cut by 2 bases and J by 1 base, with 24 bases left in between. The CDR3 reads CASSYGSGRGAPGSNQPQHF. DNA of the CDR3: TGTGCCAGCAGTTACGGGTCGGGCAGGGGAGCCCCAGGGAGCAATCAGCCCCAGCATTTT.

A note on this clonotype: At one end, the junction sequence differs from germline, possibly due to a read error. The chain carries TRBV7-2 and TRBJ1-5; D possibly corresponds to TRBD1 (5 bases). The CDR3 covers 15 residues. Germline V gives CDR1 SGHTA, CDR2 FQGNSA. CDR3 coding DNA: TGTGCCAGCAGCTCGGGGGTGACCAGCAATCAGCCCCAGCACTTT. Amino acids: CASSSGVTSNQPQHF.

The sample holds many counts of this clonotype. The chain links TRBV5-6 to TRBJ1-1; 8 bases are shared with TRBD1. The V segment lost 4 bases and the J segment 10 bases; nucleotides outside the gene matches: 6. The CDR3 covers 12 residues. Per the germline V gene, CDR1 is SGHDT and CDR2 is YYEEEE. CDR3 bases: TGTGCCAGCAGCATCCGGACAGGGCTAGCTTTCTTT. It translates to CASSIRTGLAFF.

This clonotype has a count of ten or more. The chain joins TRBV7-9 to TRBJ2-5, with D perhaps being TRBD1 or TRBD2 (5 bases each). V lost 4 bases and J 0 bases, leaving 12 bases between the germline ends. This CDR3 has 15 amino acids. The germline V gene has CDR1 SEHNR and CDR2 FQNEAQ (reference sequence). This CDR3 reads CASSSRDQYQETQYF. In DNA form, the CDR3 reads TGTGCCAGCAGCTCTAGGGACCAGTACCAAGAGACCCAGTACTTC. The full variable domain, its missing parts supplied by reference TRBV7-9 and TRBJ2-5, is DTGVSQNPRHKITKRGQNVTFRCDPISEHNRLYWYRQTLGQGPEFLTYFQNEAQLEKSRLLSDRFSAERPKGSFSTLEIQRTEQGDSAMYLCASSSRDQYQETQYFGPGTRLLVL.